This T cell receptor beta chain was sequenced for a study of blood T cell repertoires in COVID-19 (dated by TCRdb to the early 2020s). Some background on the complete study: Samples covering the acute and convalescent phases of COVID-19 were provided by collaborators in the United States, Italy and Spain. The material from the prospective study consisted of cDNA or gDNA derived from T cells, B-cell-depleted T cells, or PBMCs. Deeply sampled blood TCRbeta repertoires from subjects exposed to, actively infected with, or recovered from COVID-19 were included in the dataset. The repertoires were released in a freely available public database intended as a resource for research on the immune response to SARS-CoV-2. Samples were obtained from the ongoing ImmuneRACE study (first 160 participants) and from some 1,200 subjects provided by 6 global collaborators. The sample metadata nearly always contained a de-identified subject ID, COVID-19 status, age in years and sex. Where available, HLA class I and class II types were obtained from metadata supplied by the sample provider rather than from assay-based typing.

To note about this clone: It lacks a known antigen. Base-call qualities are not available, and no considerably larger clone is one nucleotide away.

General conclusions and limits of the study: Clinical and demographic metadata were provided uncurated, with the amount varying by source and participant.

In the prospective study, participants were about 18 to 90 years old, resided in fewer than 25 geographic areas of the United States, and were enrolled through a virtual design. In the prospective study, participants were assigned to cohorts based on the clinical history participants reported in a screening survey and a study questionnaire. ImmuneRACE Cohort 3 recovered participants were defined by two consecutive negative NP/OP PCR tests, healthcare professional clearance, or symptom resolution. Each participant in the prospective study had whole blood, serum and a nasopharyngeal or oropharyngeal swab collected by mobile phlebotomists. Additional blood draws and questionnaires over an approximately two-month period could optionally be provided by prospective study participants. Prospective study blood samples were shipped either frozen or at room temperature before DNA extraction. Sequences MNHEY (CDR1) and SMNVEV (CDR2) are obtained from the germline V gene (reference sequence). The CDR3 sequence holds 15 residues, the cysteine and phenylalanine included. The entry retains the CDR3 DNA only, 45 bases that are in frame from base 1. V is reduced by 3 bases and J by 6 bases, leaving a spacing of 16 bases between them.

TCRbeta CDR3 regions were amplified from genomic DNA using the immunoSEQ Assay, a bias-controlled multiplex PCR. Under the source paper's analysis protocol: Nucleated cell counts per sample were estimated from amplification of reference gene primers within the assay. To quantify the absolute abundance of each unique TCRbeta CDR3 rearrangement, sequence reads were collapsed and filtered. For each sample, productive Simpson clonality was calculated as the square root of Simpson's diversity index over productive rearrangements. Entries here come from immuneACCESS through TCRdb and include only in-frame sequences with V and J called. Some clones fail to appear in such tables; in the studies checked, an unresolved V gene covers under half of the shortfall, and the cause of the remainder is unknown. From that table come the V and J calls and clone size; the DNA was used to work out D and trimming. The sample has fewer than 500,000 clones on record, around 87% of them singletons. 1% to 1.5% of the sample is taken by the ten largest.

The chain employs TRBV27 and TRBJ2-3; a weak D assignment points to TRBD2 (5 bases agree). This sequence was found in a man under 40 who had recovered from COVID-19. Material: PBMCs or T cells enriched from blood (not recorded which). The CDR3 region: CASSFRLPSTDTQYF. The sequenced DNA: TGTGCCAGCAGTTTTAGACTACCATCGACCGATACGCAGTATTTT.